Listed here is a single T cell receptor (beta chain). This record belongs to a study of control samples from healthy donors and cancer patients. The germline V gene encodes CDR1 SGHRS and CDR2 YFSETQ. The CDR3 is 15 residues long. Trimming took 4 bases from V and 1 from J; bases not matched to a gene: 4. Clones were sequenced by immunoSEQ multiplex PCR, and TCRdb holds only the in-frame ones, with some missing. Among tens of thousands of clones, approximately 95% were seen once, and the ten largest hold roughly 1.8%. Sequencing was performed on blood. The rearrangement links TRBV5-1 to TRBJ2-3; TRBD1 matches 9 bases. The clonotype was recovered from a woman in her 30s in good health. CDR3 DNA: TGCGCCAGCAGCCTGCGACAGGGGGGCACAGATACGCAGTATTTT. It encodes CASSLRQGGTDTQYF.